The 7 T cell receptor beta chains presented below share a single source sample, sequenced in a study of CD8 T cells in Susac syndrome. After extraction with the RNeasy kit, about 0.45 to 1 ug of the RNA was reverse transcribed using random hexamers. TCRdb re-called the immunoSEQ multiplex PCR reads through MiXCR, storing one row per CDR3 protein. This table has some 300,000 distinct CDR3 sequences, around 84% appearing once. Sequenced material: CD8+ T cells from PBMCs. These receptors came from a human donor with multiple sclerosis.

The chain uses TRBV27 and TRBJ1-2; weak D call: TRBD1 (6 bases). V was cut by 2 bases and J by 5 bases, with 12 bases left in between. Germline lookup yields CDR1 MNHEY and CDR2 SMNVEV (reference sequence). This CDR3 is 14 amino acids long. DNA for the CDR3: TGTGCCAGCAGTTTACTACAGGGAGGATATGGCTACACCTTC. Translating it yields CASSLLQGGYGYTF.

This rearrangement joins TRBV27 to TRBJ2-1; tentative D call: TRBD1 (5 bases). Trimming removed 5 bases from V and 4 bases from J, with 15 bases in between. CDR1 and CDR2 from the germline V gene are MNHEY and SMNVEV (reference sequence). The CDR3 has 15 amino acids. The CDR3 reads CASSPRGFGYNEQFF. The CDR3 region has the DNA TGTGCCAGCAGTCCTAGGGGATTCGGATACAATGAGCAGTTCTTC.

The chain has TRBV10-3 and TRBJ1-6; 8 bases match TRBD1. CDR1 and CDR2 (germline): ENHRY, SYGVKD. V lost 4 bases and J lost 7; bases outside the gene matches: 9. CDR3 length equals 16 residues. The CDR3 bases are TGTGCCATCAGTGCACGACAGGGGTCGGGAAATTCACCCCTCCACTTT. Translating gives CAISARQGSGNSPLHF.

The chain links TRBV9 to TRBJ2-2; D ambiguous. V lost 0 bases and J 1 base, leaving 4 bases between the germline ends. Germline assignment: CDR1 SGDLS and CDR2 YYNGEE. The CDR3 contains 14 residues. CDR3 nucleotide sequence: TGTGCCAGCAGCGTAGAGAAGAACACCGGGGAGCTGTTTTTT. Amino acids: CASSVEKNTGELFF. The full variable domain, its missing parts supplied by reference TRBV9 and TRBJ2-2, is DSGVTQTPKHLITATGQRVTLRCSPRSGDLSVYWYQQSLDQGLQFLIQYYNGEERAKGNILERFSAQQFPDLHSELNLSSLELGDSALYFCASSVEKNTGELFFGEGSRLTVL.

The gene calls are TRBV9 and TRBJ1-1; D ambiguous. V was trimmed by 0 bases and J by 5 bases, leaving 8 bases between them. From germline, CDR1 is SGDLS and CDR2 YYNGEE. CDR3 size: 13 residues. Here the CDR3 reads CASSVVMGTEAFF. Written as DNA, the CDR3 is TGTGCCAGCAGCGTAGTAATGGGGACTGAAGCTTTCTTT. Full variable domain (missing parts from reference TRBV9 and TRBJ1-1): DSGVTQTPKHLITATGQRVTLRCSPRSGDLSVYWYQQSLDQGLQFLIQYYNGEERAKGNILERFSAQQFPDLHSELNLSSLELGDSALYFCASSVVMGTEAFFGQGTRLTVV.

The chain joins TRBV6-5 to TRBJ1-1, with D maybe TRBD1 (5 bases). The CDR3 has 13 amino acids. The ends were cut back, 8 bases at V and 10 bases at J, with 20 bases in the middle. Per germline, CDR1 MNHEY and CDR2 SVGAGI. This CDR3 is CASQLGFGAVAFF. CDR3 in DNA: TGTGCCAGCCAGCTCGGATTTGGGGCAGTAGCTTTCTTT.

The rearrangement uses TRBV7-8 and TRBJ2-5; 12 bases are shared with TRBD1. Germline values: CDR1 SGHVS, CDR2 FQNEAQ. Unmatched junction bases numbered 5, after V lost 4 bases and J lost 5 bases. This CDR3 has 15 amino acids. For the CDR3, the DNA is TGTGCCAGCAGCTGGGGGACAGGGGGCCGGGAGACCCAGTACTTC. Its protein is CASSWGTGGRETQYF.